One sample yielded the 21 T cell receptor beta chains listed below, sequenced in a study of beta chain features in type 1 diabetes. What was sequenced were expressed TCRB transcripts, since all of the isolated RNA had been reverse transcribed. The protocol was immunoSEQ multiplex PCR, while the TCRdb copy is restricted to in-frame clones and leaves out a portion. The sample has about 900,000 clones, roughly a sixth seen once; the top ten hold 0.023%. Sequencing used naive CD4+ T cells from blood. The origin of the receptors is a woman aged 18-29 years in good health.

In this sample, this clone turned up a few times. V and J are TRBV19 and TRBJ2-5; unclear D gene. This CDR3 is built from 15 residues. Germline V gives CDR1 LNHDA, CDR2 SQIVND (reference sequence). V was trimmed by 4 bases and J by 2 bases, leaving 14 bases between them. The CDR3 sequence: CASSNPSPLQETQYF. CDR3 coding DNA: TGTGCCAGTAGTAACCCCTCTCCCTTACAAGAGACCCAGTACTTC.

This clone was counted a few times. The CDR3 reads CASSPAGVVYNEQFF. CDR3 in DNA: TGTGCCAGCAGTCCAGCGGGAGTAGTCTACAATGAGCAGTTCTTC. The rearrangement uses TRBV25-1 and TRBJ2-1; TRBD2 agrees at 8 bases. V lost 5 bases and J lost 3; bases outside the gene matches: 6. This CDR3 has 15 residues. The germline V gene encodes CDR1 MGHDK and CDR2 SYGVNS. Using reference TRBV25-1 and TRBJ2-1 for the parts outside the CDR3, the full variable domain is EADIYQTPRYLVIGTGKKITLECSQTMGHDKMYWYQQDPGMELHLIHYSYGVNSTEKGDLSSESTVSRIRTEHFPLTLESARPSHTSQYLCASSPAGVVYNEQFFGPGTRLTVL.

V is TRBV7-2 and J is TRBJ2-1, with D maybe TRBD1 (6 bases). This CDR3 is 14 amino acids long. Germline V gene data show CDR1 as SGHTA and CDR2 as FQGNSA. V was pared by 2 bases and J by 8 bases, with 13 bases between. CDR3 amino acids: CASSLYSGDHEQFF. Written as DNA, the CDR3 is TGTGCCAGCAGCTTATATTCAGGGGACCATGAGCAGTTCTTC.

This CDR3 reads CASSSVLGGGYTF. In DNA form, the CDR3 reads TGTGCCAGCAGTTCCGTTCTAGGGGGTGGCTACACCTTC. The V and J genes are TRBV27 and TRBJ1-2, with a weak D call TRBD1 (6 bases). The V and J ends lost 4 bases and 7 bases respectively, with 13 bases between them. The CDR3 has 13 amino acids. Germline V gives CDR1 MNHEY, CDR2 SMNVEV (reference sequence).

The chain has TRBV6-5 and TRBJ1-1, with 7 bases identical to TRBD1. CDR3 length equals 16 residues. Germline V gene data show CDR1 as MNHEY and CDR2 as SVGAGI. J was trimmed by 0 bases and V by 1 base; bases with no gene match: 5. The CDR3 nucleotides read TGTGCCAGCAGTTACTGGACGGGACAGCTGAACACTGAAGCTTTCTTT. It encodes CASSYWTGQLNTEAFF.

This clone was counted between two and nine times. The gene calls are TRBV10-3 and TRBJ2-1; D gene uncertain. V lost 6 bases to trimming and J lost 8 bases, with 11 bases between them. The CDR3 has 12 residues. The germline gives CDR1 ENHRY, CDR2 SYGVKD. The CDR3 protein is CAISPPGDEQFF. The DNA for the CDR3 is TGTGCCATCAGCCCCCCCGGCGATGAGCAGTTCTTC.

This clone has more than one count but fewer than ten. CDR3 bases: TGTGCCAGCAGCTTTGCCGCATATAGCAATCAGCCCCAGCATTTT. Translation: CASSFAAYSNQPQHF. The chain has TRBV5-6 and TRBJ1-5; D unclear. The ends were cut back, 2 bases at V and 0 bases at J, with 9 bases in the middle. Looked up from germline, CDR1 is SGHDT and CDR2 is YYEEEE. CDR3 length: 15 amino acids.

The gene calls are TRBV28 and TRBJ2-3; D possibly corresponds to TRBD2 (6 bases). The CDR3 loop spans 14 amino acids. Trimming pared 6 bases from V and 11 bases from J, leaving 21 bases between. The V gene's germline CDR1 is MDHEN and CDR2 SYDVKM. CDR3 DNA sequence: TGTGCCAGCAGCATAACCCCGAGCGGGCATGGGCAGTATTTT. Protein sequence: CASSITPSGHGQYF.

The V and J genes are TRBV9 and TRBJ2-7; D is possibly TRBD1 or TRBD2 (5 bases each). CDR1 is SGDLS and CDR2 is YYNGEE in the germline V gene. V lost 3 bases, J lost 0 bases, and 10 bases lay in between. CDR3 length equals 14 residues. CDR3 sequence reads: CASSAGTTSYEQYF. CDR3 bases: TGTGCCAGCAGCGCCGGGACCACCTCCTACGAGCAGTACTTC.

The V call is TRBV2, the J call TRBJ1-1; TRBD1 is a possible D gene (6 bases). V lost 7 bases, J lost 1 base, and 13 bases lay in between. This CDR3 has 14 amino acids. Germline V gene sequence: CDR1 SNHLY, CDR2 FYNNEI. CDR3 nucleotide sequence: TGTGCCAGCAAAGGCGAGGGGGGGAACACTGAAGCTTTCTTT. It translates to CASKGEGGNTEAFF.

This clone turned up a few times. The gene calls are TRBV15 and TRBJ2-7, with a weak D call TRBD2 (6 bases). The length of the CDR3 is 15 residues. Germline CDR1 is LNHNV and CDR2 is YYDKDF (reference sequence). Trimming took 0 bases from V and 2 from J, leaving 11 bases between them. CDR3: CATSREGSGPYEQYF. The CDR3 region has the DNA TGTGCCACCAGCAGAGAGGGTAGCGGACCCTACGAGCAGTACTTC.

The rearrangement links TRBV9 to TRBJ2-7; a weak D match, TRBD2 (6 bases). The CDR3 length is 13 residues. CDR1 and CDR2 from the germline V gene are SGDLS and YYNGEE. The V gene lost 4 bases and the J gene lost 3 bases, with 11 bases spanning the gap. CDR3 in DNA: TGTGCCAGCAGCCGGGACTCCTACTACGAGCAGTACTTC. The encoded protein is CASSRDSYYEQYF. The full variable domain, with the rest looked up from reference TRBV9 and TRBJ2-7, is DSGVTQTPKHLITATGQRVTLRCSPRSGDLSVYWYQQSLDQGLQFLIQYYNGEERAKGNILERFSAQQFPDLHSELNLSSLELGDSALYFCASSRDSYYEQYFGPGTRLTVT.

The chain uses TRBV10-3 and TRBJ2-7; the match to TRBD1 covers 10 bases. The germline gives CDR1 ENHRY, CDR2 SYGVKD. V was clipped by 6 bases and J by 5 bases; unmatched bases: 7. The CDR3 extends over 14 amino acids. The CDR3 nucleotides read TGTGCCATCAGGAAGGGGACAGGGGCTAACGAGCAGTACTTC. Its protein product is CAIRKGTGANEQYF.

This clone has more than one count but fewer than ten. The rearrangement uses TRBV10-1 and TRBJ2-6, with D possibly being TRBD1 (5 bases). Trimming removed 0 bases from V and 0 bases from J, with 18 bases in between. CDR1 and CDR2 from the germline V gene are WNHNN and SYGVQD (reference sequence). This CDR3 is built from 20 residues. The chain's CDR3 is CASSESDSPPIHSGANVLTF. DNA for the CDR3: TGCGCCAGCAGTGAGTCAGACAGTCCCCCAATTCACTCTGGGGCCAACGTCCTGACTTTC.

In this sample, this clone turned up a few times. One end of the junction fails to match germline, which may point to a read error. The genes are TRBV6-1 and TRBJ2-1; D is undetermined. The CDR3 is 15 amino acids. In germline, CDR1 is MNHNS, CDR2 SASEGT. CDR3 region: CASSEGIQRYNEQFF. The CDR3 bases are TGTGCCAGCAGCGAAGGCATACAGAGATACAATGAGCAGTTCTTC.

A few counts support this clone. The chain carries TRBV27 and TRBJ2-2; no definite D call. This CDR3 contains 14 residues. Looked up from germline, CDR1 is MNHEY and CDR2 is SMNVEV (reference sequence). V dropped 5 bases and J dropped 1 base, with 8 bases sitting between them. CDR3 sequence: CASSITVNTGELFF. In DNA, the CDR3 is TGTGCCAGCAGTATAACAGTGAACACCGGGGAGCTGTTTTTT.

The chain recombines TRBV5-1 with TRBJ2-5; TRBD2 aligns across 8 bases. The V segment lost 4 bases and the J segment 2 bases; nucleotides outside the gene matches: 4. The germline V gene has CDR1 SGHRS and CDR2 YFSETQ. The CDR3 length is 14 residues. CDR3 sequence: CASSPGGIQETQYF. The CDR3 DNA reads as TGCGCCAGCAGCCCGGGGGGGATACAAGAGACCCAGTACTTC. Variable domain in full (rest from reference TRBV5-1 and TRBJ2-5): KAGVTQTPRYLIKTRGQQVTLSCSPISGHRSVSWYQQTPGQGLQFLFEYFSETQRNKGNFPGRFSGRQFSNSRSEMNVSTLELGDSALYLCASSPGGIQETQYFGPGTRLLVL.

CDR3 residues: CASSIGGDNQPQHF. CDR3 DNA: TGTGCCAGTAGTATTGGAGGAGATAATCAGCCCCAGCATTTT. The chain recombines TRBV19 with TRBJ1-5; no clear D gene. CDR1 is LNHDA and CDR2 is SQIVND in the germline V gene (reference sequence). The CDR3 consists of 14 residues. V lost 3 bases and J 4 bases, leaving 10 bases between the germline ends.

V is TRBV19 and J is TRBJ2-7, with D tentatively TRBD2 (6 bases). The germline CDR1 and CDR2 sequences are LNHDA and SQIVND (reference sequence). The germline V and J ends were trimmed by 6 bases and 0 bases, with 9 bases remaining between them. The CDR3 totals 13 residues. In DNA form, the CDR3 reads TGTGCCAGTAGGGGGGGAAGCTCCTACGAGCAGTACTTC. Its protein product is CASRGGSSYEQYF.

The chain uses TRBV5-1 and TRBJ2-1, with 7 nucleotides matching TRBD1. The germline CDR1 and CDR2 sequences are SGHRS and YFSETQ. Losses at the gene ends were 4 bases for V and 1 base for J; bases not matched to a gene: 2. The CDR3 spans 14 residues. The CDR3: CASSQQGSYNEQFF. The DNA of the CDR3 is TGCGCCAGCAGCCAACAGGGGTCCTACAATGAGCAGTTCTTC.

In the case of this clone: At the DNA level, this CDR3 is encoded by other sequences in the same sample as well. The chain uses TRBV18 and TRBJ2-5; perhaps TRBD1 as D (5 bases). The CDR3 has 13 residues. Per germline, CDR1 KGHSH and CDR2 LQKENI. Trimming took off 3 bases at V and 5 bases at J, with 10 bases between the two ends. The CDR3 protein is CASSPQQGETQYF. In DNA form, the CDR3 reads TGTGCCAGCTCACCGCAGCAGGGTGAGACCCAGTACTTC.